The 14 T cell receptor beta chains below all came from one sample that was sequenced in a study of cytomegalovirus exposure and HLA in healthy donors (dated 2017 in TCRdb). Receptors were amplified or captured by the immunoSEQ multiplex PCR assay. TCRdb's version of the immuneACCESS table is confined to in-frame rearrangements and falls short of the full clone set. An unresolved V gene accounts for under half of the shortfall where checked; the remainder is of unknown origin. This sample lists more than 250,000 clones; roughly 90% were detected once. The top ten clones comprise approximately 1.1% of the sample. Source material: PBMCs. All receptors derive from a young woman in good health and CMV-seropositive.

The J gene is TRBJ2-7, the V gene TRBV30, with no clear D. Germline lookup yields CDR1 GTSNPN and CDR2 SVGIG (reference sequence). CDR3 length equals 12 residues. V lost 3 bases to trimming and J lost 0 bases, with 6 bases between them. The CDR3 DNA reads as TGTGCCTGGAGGCGCGCCTCCTACGAGCAGTACTTC. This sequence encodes CAWRRASYEQYF. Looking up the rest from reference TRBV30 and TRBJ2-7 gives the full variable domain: SQTIHQWPATLVQPVGSPLSLECTVEGTSNPNLYWYRQAAGRGLQLLFYSVGIGQISSEVPQNLSASRPQDRQFILSSKKLLLSDSGFYLCAWRRASYEQYFGPGTRLTVT.

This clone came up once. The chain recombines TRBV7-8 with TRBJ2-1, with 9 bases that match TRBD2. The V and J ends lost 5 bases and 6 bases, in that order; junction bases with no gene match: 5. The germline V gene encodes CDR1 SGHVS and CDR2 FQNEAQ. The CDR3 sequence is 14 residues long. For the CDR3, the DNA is TGTGCCAGCAGCACGGGACTAGCCCCCAATGAGCAGTTCTTC. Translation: CASSTGLAPNEQFF.

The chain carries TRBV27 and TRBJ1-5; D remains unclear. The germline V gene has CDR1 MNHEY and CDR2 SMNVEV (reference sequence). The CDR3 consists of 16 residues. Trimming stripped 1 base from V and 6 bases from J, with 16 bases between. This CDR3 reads CASSLLTPAVGQPQHF. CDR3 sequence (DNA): TGTGCCAGCAGTTTATTAACCCCGGCCGTGGGTCAGCCCCAGCATTTT.

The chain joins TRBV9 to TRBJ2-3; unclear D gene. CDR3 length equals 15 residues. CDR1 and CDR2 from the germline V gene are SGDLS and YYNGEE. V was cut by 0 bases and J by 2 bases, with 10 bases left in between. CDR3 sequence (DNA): TGTGCCAGCAGCGTAGCGGTCAGCCCCACAGATACGCAGTATTTT. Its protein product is CASSVAVSPTDTQYF.

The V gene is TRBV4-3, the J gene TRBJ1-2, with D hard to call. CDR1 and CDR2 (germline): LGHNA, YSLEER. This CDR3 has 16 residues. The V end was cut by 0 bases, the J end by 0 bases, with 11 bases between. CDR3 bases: TGCGCCAGCAGCCAAGATGTCGGGAAAACTAACTATGGCTACACCTTC. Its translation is CASSQDVGKTNYGYTF.

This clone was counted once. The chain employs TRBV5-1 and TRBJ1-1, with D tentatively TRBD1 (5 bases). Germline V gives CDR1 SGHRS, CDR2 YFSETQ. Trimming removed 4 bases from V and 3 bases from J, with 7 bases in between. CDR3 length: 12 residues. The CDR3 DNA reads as TGCGCCAGCAGCCTAGGGGACACTGAAGCTTTCTTT. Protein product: CASSLGDTEAFF.

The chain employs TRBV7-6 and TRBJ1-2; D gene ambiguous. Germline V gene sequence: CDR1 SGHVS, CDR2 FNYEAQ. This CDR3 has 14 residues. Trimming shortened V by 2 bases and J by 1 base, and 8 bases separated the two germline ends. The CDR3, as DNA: TGTGCCAGCAGCTTAATGGGCGATAACTATGGCTACACCTTC. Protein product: CASSLMGDNYGYTF.

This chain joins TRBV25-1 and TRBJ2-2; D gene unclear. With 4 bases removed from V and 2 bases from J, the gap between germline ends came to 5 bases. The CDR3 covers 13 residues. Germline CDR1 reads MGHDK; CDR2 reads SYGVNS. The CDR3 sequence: CASSGGNTGELFF. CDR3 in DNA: TGTGCCAGCAGTGGCGGCAACACCGGGGAGCTGTTTTTT.

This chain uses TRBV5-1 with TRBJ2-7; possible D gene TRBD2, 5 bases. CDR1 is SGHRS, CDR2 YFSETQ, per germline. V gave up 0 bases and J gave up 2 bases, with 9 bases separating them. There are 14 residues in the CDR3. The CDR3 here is CASSLGTLTYEQYF. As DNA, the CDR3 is TGCGCCAGCAGCTTGGGGACTTTAACCTACGAGCAGTACTTC.

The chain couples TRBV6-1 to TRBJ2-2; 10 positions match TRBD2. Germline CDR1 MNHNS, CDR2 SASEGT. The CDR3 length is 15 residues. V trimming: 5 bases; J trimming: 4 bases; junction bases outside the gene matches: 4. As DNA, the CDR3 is TGTGCCAGCAGTTTCAGCGGGGGGGGCACCGGGGAGCTGTTTTTT. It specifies CASSFSGGGTGELFF.

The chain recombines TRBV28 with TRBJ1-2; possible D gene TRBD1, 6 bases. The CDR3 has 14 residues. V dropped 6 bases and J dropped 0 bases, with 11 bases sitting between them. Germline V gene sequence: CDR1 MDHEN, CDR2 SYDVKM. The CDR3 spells CASRPGATNYGYTF. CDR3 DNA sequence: TGTGCCAGCAGACCAGGGGCTACTAACTATGGCTACACCTTC.

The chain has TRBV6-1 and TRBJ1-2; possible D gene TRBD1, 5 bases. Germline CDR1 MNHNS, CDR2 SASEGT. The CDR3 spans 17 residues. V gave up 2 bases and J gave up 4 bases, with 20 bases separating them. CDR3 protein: CASSEWAGPTSIYGYTF. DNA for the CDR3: TGTGCCAGCAGTGAATGGGCAGGGCCTACCTCAATCTATGGCTACACCTTC.

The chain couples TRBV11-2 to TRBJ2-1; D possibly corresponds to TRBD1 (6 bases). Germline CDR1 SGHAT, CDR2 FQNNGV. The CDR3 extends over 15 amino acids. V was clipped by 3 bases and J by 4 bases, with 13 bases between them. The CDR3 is CASSLTGGQYNEQFF. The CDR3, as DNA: TGTGCCAGCAGCTTGACAGGCGGGCAGTACAATGAGCAGTTCTTC.

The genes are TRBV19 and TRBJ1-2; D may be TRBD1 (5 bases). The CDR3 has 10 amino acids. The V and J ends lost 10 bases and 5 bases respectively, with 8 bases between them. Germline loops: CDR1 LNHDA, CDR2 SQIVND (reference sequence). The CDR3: CATAGYGYTF. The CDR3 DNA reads TGTGCCACGGCAGGGTATGGCTACACCTTC.